Following are 18 T cell receptor beta chains from one sample sequenced in a study of read filtering for tumor transcriptome and immune sequencing. From approximately 400 ng of RNA, a library with molecular barcoded alpha/delta and beta/gamma adaptors was made. TCRdb re-called the reads with MiXCR, one entry per CDR3 protein. The sample carries about 130,000 distinct CDR3 sequences, 10% to 15% recorded once. What was sequenced was a population of CD138-negative cells sorted from bone marrow. The receptors shown here come from a donor aged 40 or over with multiple myeloma.

Details on this clonotype: A much larger clone sits a single nucleotide away, making a read error possible. The V call is TRBV28, the J call TRBJ2-1; D is undetermined. This CDR3 is built from 13 residues. CDR1 MDHEN and CDR2 SYDVKM come from the germline V gene. Between the trimmed V and J ends, which lost 2 bases and 12 bases, there was a span of 14 bases. The CDR3 spells CASSLPRSYVQFF. In nucleotides, the CDR3 is TGTGCCAGCAGTTTACCACGTTCCTACGTGCAGTTCTTC. The whole variable domain, filled in from reference TRBV28 and TRBJ2-1, reads DVKVTQSSRYLVKRTGEKVFLECVQDMDHENMFWYRQDPGLGLRLIYFSYDVKMKEKGDIPEGYSVSREKKERFSLILESASTNQTSMYLCASSLPRSYVQFFGPGTRLTVL.

This chain joins TRBV20-1 and TRBJ2-5, with a possible D match to TRBD1 (6 bases). V lost 7 bases and J 3 bases, leaving 21 bases between the germline ends. The germline V gene encodes CDR1 DFQATT and CDR2 SNEGSKA (reference sequence). The CDR3 is 15 amino acids. The DNA of the CDR3 is TGCAGTGTCGCGGGTACCGGGACACTGAAAGAGACCCAGTACTTC. As protein: CSVAGTGTLKETQYF.

A remark on this clonotype: This may be a read error, as it is one base from a much larger clone. This sequence joins TRBV12-3 or TRBV12-4 and TRBJ1-1; D unresolved. This CDR3 comprises 14 residues. CDR3 sequence reads: CASSLQVANTEASF. The DNA for the CDR3 is TGTGCCAGCAGTTTACAGGTCGCGAACACTGAAGCTTCCTTT.

Worth noting for this clonotype: One junction end disagrees with the germline gene, perhaps due to a read error. V and J are TRBV7-9 and TRBJ2-1; D is undetermined. Germline V gene lookup returns CDR1 SEHNR and CDR2 FQNEAQ (reference sequence). The CDR3 length is 14 residues. In DNA form, the CDR3 reads TGTGACAGCAGCTTTAATTGGGGTATGAATGAGCAGTTCTTC. Protein: CDSSFNWGMNEQFF.

As regards this clonotype: A much bigger clone sits one base away, suggesting this may be a read error. The final CDR3 position lacks the conserved phenylalanine or tryptophan, pointing to a likely read error. The chain uses TRBV6-6 and TRBJ2-2, with D possibly matching TRBD2 (6 bases). Trimming removed 8 bases from V and 6 bases from J, with 10 bases in between. The CDR3 has 12 amino acids. CDR1 MNHNY and CDR2 SVGAGI come from the germline V gene (reference sequence). DNA of the CDR3: TGTGCCAGCCACCGGGGGTCCGGGGAGCTGTTTTTA. It yields the protein CASHRGSGELFL.

Worth noting for this clonotype: A far larger clone differs by one base, so this is likely a read error. The genes are TRBV11-2 and TRBJ2-1; TRBD1 is a possible D gene (6 bases). The CDR3 consists of 14 residues. V was trimmed by 7 bases and J by 6 bases, leaving 16 bases between them. CDR1 is SGHAT and CDR2 is FQNNGV in the germline V gene. As DNA, the CDR3 is TGTGCCAGCATCCCGACAGGCCCTTGCAATGAGCAGTTCTTC. Protein: CASIPTGPCNEQFF.

The sample holds many counts of this clonotype. This rearrangement joins TRBV18 to TRBJ1-1; tentative D call: TRBD1 (5 bases). V was clipped by 0 bases and J by 1 base, with 12 bases between them. CDR1 KGHSH and CDR2 LQKENI come from the germline V gene. The CDR3 sequence is 16 residues long. The CDR3 protein is CASSPPQGIQNTEAFF. For the CDR3, the DNA is TGTGCCAGCTCACCACCGCAGGGAATACAGAACACTGAAGCTTTCTTT.

This clonotype was seen at least ten times. This rearrangement joins TRBV7-8 to TRBJ1-5; no firm D call. CDR1 and CDR2 from the germline V gene are SGHVS and FQNEAQ. The CDR3 contains 16 residues. The V end was cut by 2 bases, the J end by 0 bases, with 11 bases between. CDR3 nucleotide sequence: TGTGCCAGCAGCTTAATTCGGACCGTTAGCAATCAGCCCCAGCATTTT. This sequence encodes CASSLIRTVSNQPQHF.

This clonotype has more than one count but fewer than ten. The chain links TRBV5-1 to TRBJ2-5; the D gene is possibly TRBD2 (6 bases). Germline V lookup: CDR1 SGHRS, CDR2 YFSETQ. Trimming removed 3 bases from V and 8 bases from J, with 20 bases in between. The CDR3 runs 15 residues. Here the CDR3 reads CASSSTVTGTPTQYF. The CDR3 DNA reads as TGCGCCAGCAGCTCCACAGTTACCGGGACTCCAACCCAGTACTTC.

V is TRBV7-9 and J is TRBJ1-5; 7 bases line up with TRBD1. This CDR3 is 14 amino acids long. J lost 6 bases, V lost 5 bases, and 7 bases had no gene match. CDR1 is SEHNR and CDR2 is FQNEAQ in the germline V gene (reference sequence). The CDR3 DNA is TGTGCCAGCAGCCCCCAGGGGGGGAGTCAGCCCCAGCATTTT. This codes for CASSPQGGSQPQHF.

This clonotype came up many times. The chain joins TRBV3-1 to TRBJ1-1, with 11 bases lining up with TRBD1. Germline lookup yields CDR1 LGHDT and CDR2 YNNKEL (reference sequence). The junction had 3 bases not matched to a gene; V was cut back by 5 bases and J by 4 bases. This CDR3 comprises 14 residues. The CDR3 nucleotides read TGTGCCAGCAGCGACGGGACAGGGGGCACTGAAGCTTTCTTT. Translation: CASSDGTGGTEAFF.

In its sample, this clonotype was seen many times. V gene TRBV11-3 combines with J gene TRBJ1-1; 7 bases line up with TRBD1. The CDR3 extends over 13 amino acids. Trimming cost V 5 bases and J 9 bases; bases outside gene matches: 9. CDR1 and CDR2 from the germline V gene are SGHNT and YENEEA. The CDR3 nucleotides read TGTGCCAGCAGCCTTGCCCGACAGGGACAAGCTTTCTTT. This translates into CASSLARQGQAFF.

This clonotype has just a few counts. This chain links TRBV6-1 with TRBJ1-5, with D hard to call. This CDR3 has 16 residues. V lost 6 bases to trimming and J lost 0 bases, with 15 bases between them. The germline V gene encodes CDR1 MNHNS and CDR2 SASEGT. As DNA, the CDR3 is TGTGCCAGCAGCCGCTACCCCCTTTATAGCAATCAGCCCCAGCATTTT. Translated: CASSRYPLYSNQPQHF.

This clonotype was observed at least ten times. V gene TRBV7-2 combines with J gene TRBJ2-1; the D gene is possibly TRBD1 (6 bases). The CDR3 is 16 amino acids. Trimming stripped 4 bases from V and 5 bases from J, with 18 bases between. Looked up from germline, CDR1 is SGHTA and CDR2 is FQGNSA. CDR3 nucleotide sequence: TGTGCCAGCAGCTCCCCTTACGAGACAGGAGACAATGAGCAGTTCTTC. This gives the protein CASSSPYETGDNEQFF. Combining the CDR3 with reference TRBV7-2 and TRBJ2-1 gives the whole variable domain GAGVSQSPSNKVTEKGKDVELRCDPISGHTALYWYRQSLGQGLEFLIYFQGNSAPDKSGLPSDRFSAERTGGSVSTLTIQRTQQEDSAVYLCASSSPYETGDNEQFFGPGTRLTVL.

This chain joins TRBV7-8 and TRBJ2-7; 11 positions agree with TRBD1. Germline V gene sequence: CDR1 SGHVS, CDR2 FQNEAQ. The CDR3 is 15 residues long. V trimming: 0 bases; J trimming: 6 bases; junction bases outside the gene matches: 4. The CDR3 sequence: CASSLATGTGGEQYF. In DNA form, the CDR3 reads TGTGCCAGCAGCTTAGCGACGGGGACAGGGGGCGAGCAGTACTTC.

This clonotype has a count of ten or more. The V gene is TRBV20-1, the J gene TRBJ1-2, with TRBD1 matching 7 bases. The CDR3 contains 17 residues. Germline V CDR1 and CDR2: DFQATT, SNEGSKA (reference sequence). Losses at the gene ends were 6 bases for V and 1 base for J; bases not matched to a gene: 17. CDR3 loop: CSAQGETGWANNYGYTF. The CDR3 coding sequence is TGCAGTGCCCAGGGGGAAACAGGCTGGGCGAATAACTATGGCTACACCTTC.

This clonotype was observed many times. This sequence joins TRBV2 and TRBJ2-1; D not resolved. Trimming took 1 base from V and 3 from J, leaving 7 bases between them. The germline V gene has CDR1 SNHLY and CDR2 FYNNEI. This CDR3 comprises 14 residues. The DNA for the CDR3 is TGTGCCAGCAGTGAAGGGGGAAGCTACAATGAGCAGTTCTTC. This gives the protein CASSEGGSYNEQFF.

This clonotype was counted ten times or more. This chain connects TRBV4-1 to TRBJ2-7; 12 bases agree with TRBD1. The CDR3 spans 17 residues. V lost 2 bases, J lost 0 bases, and 5 bases stayed unmatched. Germline CDR1 is MGHRA and CDR2 is YSYEKL. The CDR3, as DNA: TGCGCCAGCAGCCAACCGGGACAGGGGGCCGTCTCCTACGAGCAGTACTTC. Protein: CASSQPGQGAVSYEQYF.